These T cell receptor beta chains were read from a single sample in a study of blood T cell repertoires in COVID-19. Sequenced by immunoSEQ multiplex PCR; TCRdb stores in-frame clones only, minus some. The sample contains 300,000 to 450,000 clones, roughly nine tenths of which appear only once. The specimen sequenced was PBMCs or T cells enriched from blood (not recorded which). The origin of the receptors is a woman aged 30 to 39 who had recovered from COVID-19. Each CDR3 is given with its conserved first and last residue.

V,CDR3
TRBV28,CASSLSQGGDGYTF
TRBV5-1,CATRRRATPGETQYF
TRBV10-3,CAISESATGAGSPLHF
TRBV18,CASSPDRGISEQYF
TRBV27,CASSWGVSSYEQYF
TRBV27,CASSLWGASGGLITDTQYF
TRBV19,CASSPKTSGGETQYF
TRBV5-1,CASSLGQVTEAFF
TRBV6-5,CASSSPTGGSEKLFF
TRBV5-1,CASSLVSGGTNTGELFF
TRBV6-4,CASSEQGPTEAFF
TRBV27,CASSLRDRNNSPLHF
TRBV5-6,CASSRGADEQFF
TRBV28,CASGSNRDRVDEQYF
TRBV5-4,CASSFARGVGGELFF
TRBV11-2,CASSDGTYGYTF
TRBV5-1,CASSWGPTGGFSGANVLTF
TRBV28,CASSLPPGTGGTTSNQPQHF
TRBV7-2,CASSLPTTGRQNYGYTF
TRBV5-1,CASSLRQGAYLAGELFF
TRBV9,CASSGQGKDQPQHF
TRBV5-6,CASSTGVQPQHF
TRBV7-9,CASSSPGQGIDEQYF
TRBV29-1,CSVEGGRLAGLNTGELFF
TRBV7-8,CATGQGEETQYF
TRBV6-1,CASSEGDSPFYGYTF
TRBV28,CASRARGVPPETQYF
TRBV7-8,CASSLGIANYGYTF
TRBV12-3/TRBV12-4,CASSMTGNTEAFF
TRBV28,CASSFPLQGAKLFF
TRBV3-1/TRBV3-2,CASSLEDGELFF
TRBV27,CASSYLATGQAFF
TRBV30,CAWDRGQGQVLYTEAFF